This T cell receptor beta chain was sequenced in a study of shared clonotypes between healthy human individuals. At the level of the study: With ages of 18 to 49, the donors were two women and a few men. Used for every donor were three CD4 naive, three CD4 memory, two CD8 naive and one CD8 memory plate.

200 ng DNA, 30,000 or so T cell genomes, went into each sorted-subset replicate PCR. Profiling relied on immunoSEQ multiplex PCR, and the TCRdb table lists in-frame clones only, not all of them. The table shows around 2,100,000 clones, with approximately 94% occurring only once. CD45RO-negative cells were positively selected for CCR7, leaving out terminally differentiated effector memory CD45RA+ cells. Trimming at V came to 5 bases and at J to 3 bases, leaving 3 bases not matched to a gene. Germline lookup yields CDR1 LNHDA and CDR2 SQIVND (reference sequence). The CDR3 is made up of 13 amino acids. The sequence was collected from a man aged 18 to 30 in good health. Sample: naive CD8+ T cells sorted from blood. The chain is built from TRBV19 and TRBJ2-7; 8 bases match TRBD2. As DNA, the CDR3 is TGTGCCAGTAGTGCGGGACTAGTCTACGAGCAGTACTTC. Protein product: CASSAGLVYEQYF.